Below are 18 T cell receptor beta chains sequenced from a single sample in a study of cytomegalovirus exposure and HLA in healthy donors. This PCR relied on a set of 60 Vbeta primers and 13 Jbeta primers. TCRdb's table, derived via immunoSEQ multiplex PCR, lists solely in-frame clones and lacks some. The sample has around 150,000 clones, around 67% seen once. The sequencing sample was made of PBMCs. The source is a woman aged 18-29 years in good health and CMV-seropositive.

The J gene is TRBJ1-2, the V gene TRBV2, with TRBD1 matching 10 bases. V lost 6 bases to trimming and J lost 6 bases; unmatched junction nucleotides: 7. The germline gives CDR1 SNHLY, CDR2 FYNNEI. CDR3 length: 14 residues. The CDR3 bases are TGTGCCAGCAGCCACGGGACAGGGGATAATGGCTACACCTTC. This gives the protein CASSHGTGDNGYTF.

The genes are TRBV5-1 and TRBJ2-7; D call uncertain. Germline CDR1 and CDR2: SGHRS and YFSETQ. The ends were cut back, 5 bases at V and 2 bases at J, with 14 bases in the middle. This CDR3 is 14 amino acids long. CDR3 in amino acids: CASSSSTGTYEQYF. The CDR3 nucleotides read TGCGCCAGCAGTTCATCAACGGGTACCTACGAGCAGTACTTC.

J is TRBJ2-7 and V is TRBV30, with a tentative D call TRBD2 (7 bases). The CDR3 loop spans 14 amino acids. V was cut by 4 bases and J by 2 bases, with 15 bases left in between. The germline V gene encodes CDR1 GTSNPN and CDR2 SVGIG (reference sequence). CDR3 amino acids: CAWMVGAGAYEQYF. The DNA for the CDR3 is TGTGCCTGGATGGTGGGGGCGGGAGCCTACGAGCAGTACTTC.

The CDR3 nucleotides are TGTGCCAGCAGCTTACGGGGGACAGTAGCAGCAGATACGCAGTATTTT. Its translation is CASSLRGTVAADTQYF. The V and J genes are TRBV7-3 and TRBJ2-3; the D gene is possibly TRBD1 (7 bases). Deletions cut 2 bases from V and 4 bases from J, with 16 bases between. The CDR3 has 16 residues. From germline, CDR1 is SGHTA and CDR2 FQGTGA.

This clone appeared a single time. The chain couples TRBV29-1 to TRBJ2-7, with 7 bases fitting TRBD2. This CDR3 has 13 amino acids. V dropped 4 bases and J dropped 7; count of bases not matched to a gene: 10. The germline V gene encodes CDR1 SQVTM and CDR2 ANQGSEA. This chain's CDR3 is CSVGAGAFREQYF. CDR3 nucleotide sequence: TGCAGCGTTGGGGCGGGAGCCTTCAGGGAGCAGTACTTC.

The genes are TRBV20-1 and TRBJ1-1; 7 bases agree with TRBD1. Germline lookup yields CDR1 DFQATT and CDR2 SNEGSKA (reference sequence). This CDR3 spans 11 amino acids. V was clipped by 5 bases and J by 8 bases; unmatched bases: 5. The CDR3 DNA follows: TGCAGTGCTGTGGGACAGCTAGAAGCTTTCTTT. Protein sequence: CSAVGQLEAFF.

The chain has TRBV7-2 and TRBJ1-1; TRBD1 matches at 7 bases. Trimming at V came to 4 bases and at J to 1 base, leaving 6 bases not matched to a gene. Germline lookup yields CDR1 SGHTA and CDR2 FQGNSA. The CDR3 runs 15 residues. The DNA of the CDR3 is TGTGCCAGCAGCTCACAGGGGTTCGGGAACACTGAAGCTTTCTTT. It specifies CASSSQGFGNTEAFF.

This clone showed up just once. This chain uses TRBV13 with TRBJ1-2; D possibly corresponds to TRBD1 (6 bases). The CDR3 spans 17 residues. In germline, CDR1 is PRHDT, CDR2 FYEKMQ (reference sequence). V was clipped by 0 bases and J by 4 bases, with 18 bases between them. The CDR3 is CASSLGMSRGDIYGYTF. For the CDR3, the DNA is TGTGCCAGCAGCTTAGGGATGAGCAGGGGTGATATCTATGGCTACACCTTC.

The chain carries TRBV19 and TRBJ2-1, with D possibly TRBD2 on 6 matching bases. The CDR3 is 13 amino acids. Germline V gene data show CDR1 as LNHDA and CDR2 as SQIVND (reference sequence). The V end was cut by 3 bases, the J end by 7 bases, with 10 bases between. For the CDR3, the DNA is TGTGCCAGTAGTATCGCGGGGCAAAATGAGCAGTTCTTC. Protein product: CASSIAGQNEQFF.

The V and J genes are TRBV5-1 and TRBJ2-5; 11 bases line up with TRBD1. The J call is in doubt because the DNA end fits TRBJ2-7 better. CDR3 length: 17 residues. In germline, CDR1 is SGHRS, CDR2 YFSETQ. The CDR3 DNA reads TGCGCCAGCAGCTTTACTGCCCCGGGACAGGGGGTGTACGAGCAGTACTTC. Its protein product is CASSFTAPGQGVYEQYF.

This clone showed up just a few times. This chain connects TRBV27 to TRBJ2-7, with 8 positions matching TRBD1. The trim removed 3 bases at V and 2 bases at J, leaving 12 bases unmatched. This CDR3 region has 17 residues. Germline V CDR1 and CDR2: MNHEY, SMNVEV (reference sequence). CDR3 sequence reads: CASSFGGQGISTYEQYF. The DNA for the CDR3 is TGTGCCAGCAGTTTCGGCGGACAGGGCATTTCAACCTACGAGCAGTACTTC.

CDR3 sequence: CASGDRGRNYGYTF. In DNA, the CDR3 is TGTGCCAGCGGCGACAGGGGGCGTAACTATGGCTACACCTTC. This chain links TRBV5-8 with TRBJ1-2, with 10 bases that match TRBD1. The germline V gene encodes CDR1 SGHTS and CDR2 YDEGEE. The CDR3 spans 14 residues. The V and J ends lost 7 bases and 1 base, in that order; junction bases with no gene match: 4. Filled out from reference TRBV5-8 and TRBJ1-2, the complete variable domain reads EAGVTQSPTHLIKTRGQQATLRCSPISGHTSVYWYQQALGLGLQFLLWYDEGEERNRGNFPPRFSGRQFPNYSSELNVNALELEDSALYLCASGDRGRNYGYTFGSGTRLTVV.

V gene TRBV2 combines with J gene TRBJ1-1; D is perhaps TRBD1 (6 bases). The germline V gene encodes CDR1 SNHLY and CDR2 FYNNEI. The V end lost 6 bases, the J end lost 4 bases, and 12 bases lay between the germline ends. This CDR3 has 13 residues. The DNA for the CDR3 is TGTGCCAGCAGGCTTACAGGGACCACTGAAGCTTTCTTT. The encoded protein is CASRLTGTTEAFF.

This sequence joins TRBV5-6 and TRBJ2-7; 10 nucleotides line up with TRBD1. The CDR3 is 16 residues long. Trimming at V came to 0 bases and at J to 3 bases, leaving 6 bases not matched to a gene. The germline V gene encodes CDR1 SGHDT and CDR2 YYEEEE. The CDR3 DNA reads TGTGCCAGCAGCTTGGAGGGGGGGGACAGGGGCTACGAGCAGTACTTC. It codes for CASSLEGGDRGYEQYF.

This chain uses TRBV28 with TRBJ1-2, with D possibly matching TRBD1 (6 bases). With 6 bases removed from V and 4 bases from J, the gap between germline ends came to 18 bases. CDR3 length equals 15 residues. Germline values: CDR1 MDHEN, CDR2 SYDVKM. The CDR3 DNA reads TGTGCCAGCAGCCCTCCGCAGACAGGAACCTATGGCTACACCTTC. It yields the protein CASSPPQTGTYGYTF.

The genes are TRBV10-3 and TRBJ1-2, with TRBD1 as a possible D gene (5 bases). The length of the CDR3 is 13 residues. Trimming removed 8 bases from V and 2 bases from J, with 12 bases in between. Germline V gene sequence: CDR1 ENHRY, CDR2 SYGVKD. CDR3 residues: CAIAGDPNYGYTF. CDR3 sequence (DNA): TGTGCCATCGCGGGGGACCCAAACTATGGCTACACCTTC.

The chain combines TRBV5-6 with TRBJ2-7, with 7 bases lining up with TRBD1. V was pared by 4 bases and J by 3 bases, with 13 bases of the junction left unmatched. The CDR3 extends over 16 amino acids. Germline V gene sequence: CDR1 SGHDT, CDR2 YYEEEE. The CDR3 sequence is CASSPGTQGILYEQYF. CDR3 nucleotide sequence: TGTGCCAGCAGCCCTGGCACACAGGGGATCCTCTACGAGCAGTACTTC.

This chain uses TRBV28 with TRBJ2-5, with D uncertain. The CDR3 has 12 residues. CDR1 MDHEN and CDR2 SYDVKM come from the germline V gene. V was trimmed by 5 bases and J by 5 bases, leaving 9 bases between them. CDR3 protein: CASSPARETQYF. CDR3 in DNA: TGTGCCAGCAGTCCAGCCAGGGAGACCCAGTACTTC.